One and the same sample provided the 29 T cell receptor beta chains below, sequenced in a study of shared clonotypes between healthy human individuals. Positive CCR7 selection of CD45RO-negative cells yielded the naive CD8 cells, and terminally differentiated effector memory CD45RA+ cells were excluded. Sequenced by immunoSEQ multiplex PCR; TCRdb stores in-frame clones only, minus some. The sample lists more than 600,000 clones, roughly nine tenths occurring once. Sequenced: naive CD8+ T cells sorted from blood. The origin of the receptors is a young man in good health.

The chain is built from TRBV28 and TRBJ2-7; D might be TRBD2 (6 bases). The CDR3 has 14 residues. Trimming shortened V by 2 bases and J by 3 bases, and 11 bases separated the two germline ends. CDR1 is MDHEN, CDR2 SYDVKM, per germline. The CDR3 loop reads CASSLAGTFYEQYF. The CDR3 region has the DNA TGTGCCAGCAGTTTAGCGGGAACATTCTACGAGCAGTACTTC.

The chain has TRBV5-1 and TRBJ2-7; weak D call: TRBD2 (5 bases). With 4 bases removed from V and 0 bases from J, the gap between germline ends came to 14 bases. Germline-derived CDR1 and CDR2 are SGHRS and YFSETQ. The CDR3 consists of 15 residues. CDR3 protein: CASSVPPAGSYEQYF. The CDR3 DNA follows: TGCGCCAGCAGCGTGCCTCCGGCGGGCTCCTACGAGCAGTACTTC.

This clone appeared once. The chain has TRBV4-3 and TRBJ2-1, with 14 bases aligning to TRBD2. Germline trimming cut 0 bases from V and 8 bases from J; bases unmatched to any gene: 18. This CDR3 has 21 amino acids. From germline, CDR1 is LGHNA and CDR2 YSLEER. CDR3 in DNA: TGCGCCAGCAGCCAAGATTTGATCGGGACTAGCGGGAGTGCGGTGCTCGATGAGCAGTTCTTC. Protein product: CASSQDLIGTSGSAVLDEQFF.

V is TRBV6-5 and J is TRBJ2-7, with D perhaps matching TRBD2 (5 bases). CDR3 size: 14 residues. From germline, CDR1 is MNHEY and CDR2 SVGAGI. The ends were cut back, 8 bases at V and 3 bases at J, with 17 bases in the middle. CDR3 DNA sequence: TGTGCCAGCTCCGCGAGGGCGTACCTCTACGAGCAGTACTTC. The encoded protein is CASSARAYLYEQYF.

The chain combines TRBV15 with TRBJ2-7; 7 bases are shared with TRBD1. Germline values: CDR1 LNHNV, CDR2 YYDKDF (reference sequence). Germline trimming cut 6 bases from V and 1 base from J; bases unmatched to any gene: 6. This CDR3 spans 14 amino acids. The CDR3 loop is CATRTGVDSYEQYF. The DNA of the CDR3 is TGTGCCACCAGAACAGGGGTGGATTCCTACGAGCAGTACTTC.

The rearrangement links TRBV19 to TRBJ1-1; D unresolved. The V end lost 4 bases, the J end lost 1 base, and 10 bases lay between the germline ends. Germline CDR1 LNHDA, CDR2 SQIVND (reference sequence). This CDR3 comprises 14 residues. The CDR3 sequence: CASSTRDPNTEAFF. In nucleotides, the CDR3 is TGTGCCAGTAGTACCCGTGACCCGAACACTGAAGCTTTCTTT.

J is TRBJ1-2 and V is TRBV29-1; the match to TRBD1 covers 10 bases. The CDR3 runs to 12 residues. The V and J ends lost 4 bases and 7 bases, in that order; junction bases with no gene match: 3. CDR1 is SQVTM, CDR2 ANQGSEA, per germline. As DNA, the CDR3 is TGCAGCGTTGTTGGGACAGGGGTTGGCTACACCTTC. This translates into CSVVGTGVGYTF.

The chain couples TRBV2 to TRBJ2-1; 9 bases are shared with TRBD2. Germline V gene data show CDR1 as SNHLY and CDR2 as FYNNEI. V lost 6 bases and J lost 7; bases outside the gene matches: 10. The CDR3 is 15 amino acids. CDR3 sequence: CASSTRREGGNEQFF. As DNA, the CDR3 is TGTGCCAGCAGCACGAGGCGGGAGGGTGGTAATGAGCAGTTCTTC. The full variable domain, rest sourced from reference TRBV2 and TRBJ2-1, is EPEVTQTPSHQVTQMGQEVILRCVPISNHLYFYWYRQILGQKVEFLVSFYNNEISEKSEIFDDQFSVERPDGSNFTLKIRSTKLEDSAMYFCASSTRREGGNEQFFGPGTRLTVL.

Regarding this clone: A much larger clonotype is one base distant, so this may be a read error. The sample contains more than one DNA sequence encoding this CDR3. The chain combines TRBV4-2 with TRBJ2-7; the match to TRBD2 covers 13 bases. There are 15 residues in the CDR3. V dropped 1 base and J dropped 3; count of bases not matched to a gene: 0. The germline gives CDR1 LGHNA, CDR2 YNFKEQ. The CDR3 DNA follows: TGTGCCAGCAGCCAAGGACTAGCGGGAGGCTACGAGCAGTACTTC. Protein product: CASSQGLAGGYEQYF.

The chain joins TRBV7-9 to TRBJ2-7, with D possibly being TRBD1 or TRBD2 (5 bases each). CDR3 length equals 16 residues. CDR1 and CDR2 from the germline V gene are SEHNR and FQNEAQ (reference sequence). The V end was cut by 7 bases, the J end by 4 bases, with 23 bases between. The CDR3 bases are TGTGCCAGCAACCCGATCTCGGGTGGGGGAAGTTACGAGCAGTACTTC. Its protein product is CASNPISGGGSYEQYF.

CDR3 loop: CASRSGTSGSYEQYF. The CDR3 DNA reads as TGTGCCAGCAGGTCAGGGACTAGCGGCTCCTACGAGCAGTACTTC. The chain carries TRBV7-9 and TRBJ2-7; the match to TRBD2 covers 11 bases. CDR3 size: 15 residues. CDR1 and CDR2 from the germline V gene are SEHNR and FQNEAQ (reference sequence). Losses at the gene ends were 6 bases for V and 0 bases for J; bases not matched to a gene: 4.

Remarks on this clone: At one of its ends the junction is not consistent with the germline gene, which may arise from a read error. V gene TRBV27 combines with J gene TRBJ1-5; D call uncertain. The CDR3 length is 15 residues. The germline CDR1 and CDR2 sequences are MNHEY and SMNVEV (reference sequence). The CDR3 loop reads CASGFAGDSNQPQHF. The DNA for the CDR3 is TGTGCCAGCGGTTTTGCAGGAGATAGCAATCAGCCCCAGCATTTT.

The chain has TRBV7-9 and TRBJ2-7; possible D gene TRBD1, 5 bases. CDR1 SEHNR and CDR2 FQNEAQ come from the germline V gene (reference sequence). The CDR3 extends over 14 amino acids. V dropped 5 bases and J dropped 4 bases, with 15 bases sitting between them. DNA for the CDR3: TGTGCCAGCAGCGACCAGGGCAGCCGGTACGAGCAGTACTTC. This gives the protein CASSDQGSRYEQYF.

The chain is built from TRBV15 and TRBJ2-4; TRBD2 matches at 7 bases. CDR1 is LNHNV and CDR2 is YYDKDF in the germline V gene (reference sequence). This CDR3 has 16 amino acids. Trimming cost V 1 base and J 8 bases; bases outside gene matches: 11. DNA of the CDR3: TGTGCCACCAGCAGAGCCGTCATGGGAGGGTTGGACATTCAGTACTTC. Its translation: CATSRAVMGGLDIQYF.

J is TRBJ1-3 and V is TRBV11-2; D not resolved. The CDR3 loop spans 15 amino acids. V shed 4 bases and J shed 1 base, with 11 bases lying between them. Germline V gene data show CDR1 as SGHAT and CDR2 as FQNNGV. The CDR3 sequence: CASSSRVKSGNTIYF. The CDR3 nucleotides are TGTGCCAGCAGCTCTAGGGTCAAGTCTGGAAACACCATATATTTT.

The chain combines TRBV27 with TRBJ2-7, with unresolved D. The CDR3 covers 14 residues. Germline V gene sequence: CDR1 MNHEY, CDR2 SMNVEV (reference sequence). V was pared by 4 bases and J by 0 bases, with 10 bases between. The CDR3 DNA follows: TGTGCCAGCAGTTCGCCAGCGAACTCCTACGAGCAGTACTTC. As protein: CASSSPANSYEQYF.

This chain joins TRBV9 and TRBJ2-5; 9 bases align to TRBD1. This CDR3 is 15 amino acids long. Germline V CDR1 and CDR2: SGDLS, YYNGEE. V dropped 0 bases and J dropped 3; count of bases not matched to a gene: 3. For the CDR3, the DNA is TGTGCCAGCAGCGTAGAAGGGACAGGGAAAGAGACCCAGTACTTC. Its protein product is CASSVEGTGKETQYF.

This chain uses TRBV9 with TRBJ1-2; 7 bases are shared with TRBD1. J was trimmed by 3 bases and V by 4 bases; bases with no gene match: 6. The CDR3 runs to 14 residues. Germline CDR1 is SGDLS and CDR2 is YYNGEE. The DNA of the CDR3 is TGTGCCAGCAGCCTAGGGGGCTGGGACTATGGCTACACCTTC. Residues: CASSLGGWDYGYTF.

The chain carries TRBV27 and TRBJ2-7; D not resolved. Germline V gene sequence: CDR1 MNHEY, CDR2 SMNVEV (reference sequence). This CDR3 contains 16 residues. Trimming removed 5 bases from V and 3 bases from J, with 20 bases in between. DNA of the CDR3: TGTGCCAGCAGTCCACAATCCCGACGTAGAAACTACGAGCAGTACTTC. Amino acid sequence: CASSPQSRRRNYEQYF.

The chain is built from TRBV5-5 and TRBJ2-1; 14 bases agree with TRBD2. The junction had 10 bases not matched to a gene; V was cut back by 4 bases and J by 10 bases. The CDR3 totals 16 residues. The germline CDR1 and CDR2 sequences are SGHKS and YYEKEE (reference sequence). The CDR3 DNA reads TGTGCCAGCAGCCCGTGGGGACTAGCGGGAGAGGGGGAGCAGTTCTTC. Protein sequence: CASSPWGLAGEGEQFF.

The chain combines TRBV11-2 with TRBJ2-7; TRBD2 matches 11 bases. This CDR3 spans 16 amino acids. With V trimmed by 4 bases and J by 0 bases, 5 bases remained unmatched. Germline V CDR1 and CDR2: SGHAT, FQNNGV. CDR3 nucleotide sequence: TGTGCCAGCAGCTCCTATACTAGCGGGAGCTCCTACGAGCAGTACTTC. Protein: CASSSYTSGSSYEQYF.

The V gene is TRBV11-2, the J gene TRBJ2-5; D unclear. Germline V CDR1 and CDR2: SGHAT, FQNNGV. Trimming removed 0 bases from V and 7 bases from J, with 3 bases in between. The CDR3 runs 11 residues. DNA for the CDR3: TGTGCCAGCAGCTTAGAAGGGACCCAGTACTTC. The encoded protein is CASSLEGTQYF.

The chain recombines TRBV19 with TRBJ2-7, with 9 nucleotides matching TRBD2. Germline V CDR1 and CDR2: LNHDA, SQIVND (reference sequence). This CDR3 has 13 residues. The V and J ends lost 4 bases and 3 bases, in that order; junction bases with no gene match: 1. In DNA, the CDR3 is TGTGCCAGTAGTAGCGGGAGGGACTACGAGCAGTACTTC. Translated, it gives CASSSGRDYEQYF. Full variable domain (missing parts from reference TRBV19 and TRBJ2-7): DGGITQSPKYLFRKEGQNVTLSCEQNLNHDAMYWYRQDPGQGLRLIYYSQIVNDFQKGDIAEGYSVSREKKESFPLTVTSAQKNPTAFYLCASSSGRDYEQYFGPGTRLTVT.

Worth noting for this clone: This is likely an artifact of a read error, given a far larger clone one base away. At the DNA level, this CDR3 is encoded by other sequences in the same sample as well. The V gene is TRBV27, the J gene TRBJ2-7; D remains unclear. CDR3 length: 12 residues. Trimming left V 5 bases short and J 0 bases short, with 5 bases between. Germline V gene sequence: CDR1 MNHEY, CDR2 SMNVEV (reference sequence). DNA for the CDR3: TGTGCCAGCAGTGGGTCCTCCTACGAGCAGTACTTC. Translated, it gives CASSGSSYEQYF.

The gene calls are TRBV27 and TRBJ2-7; D is unresolved. Trimming left V 2 bases short and J 5 bases short, with 16 bases between. The CDR3 has 15 residues. Germline V gene sequence: CDR1 MNHEY, CDR2 SMNVEV (reference sequence). CDR3 amino acids: CASSLNPRNPHEQYF. For the CDR3, the DNA is TGTGCCAGCAGTTTAAATCCCCGAAATCCCCACGAGCAGTACTTC.

In DNA, the CDR3 is TGTGCCAGCAGCTCCAGGATCCAGGAAAACATTCAGTACTTC. Translation gives CASSSRIQENIQYF. The rearrangement links TRBV7-9 to TRBJ2-4; D unresolved. Between the trimmed V and J ends, which lost 4 bases and 5 bases, there was a span of 12 bases. This CDR3 is built from 14 residues. CDR1 and CDR2 from the germline V gene are SEHNR and FQNEAQ (reference sequence).

V and J are TRBV7-9 and TRBJ2-7, with 11 bases identical to TRBD2. Per germline, CDR1 SEHNR and CDR2 FQNEAQ (reference sequence). CDR3 length: 17 amino acids. V trimming: 4 bases; J trimming: 0 bases; junction bases outside the gene matches: 8. CDR3 loop: CASSSVAGGLGSYEQYF. CDR3 in DNA: TGTGCCAGCAGCTCTGTAGCGGGAGGGCTCGGCTCCTACGAGCAGTACTTC.

The V gene is TRBV7-3, the J gene TRBJ2-7, with TRBD2 matching 10 bases. V lost 6 bases and J lost 4; bases outside the gene matches: 9. This CDR3 has 15 amino acids. CDR1 is SGHTA and CDR2 is FQGTGA in the germline V gene. CDR3 sequence (DNA): TGTGCCAGCAGACCCTCAAGCGGGAGGGCGTACGAGCAGTACTTC. It yields the protein CASRPSSGRAYEQYF.

The chain joins TRBV29-1 to TRBJ2-7, with 9 bases identical to TRBD2. The CDR3 has 16 residues. Germline CDR1 and CDR2: SQVTM and ANQGSEA. V trimming: 6 bases; J trimming: 3 bases; junction bases outside the gene matches: 15. The CDR3 loop reads CSVGGVASGMNYEQYF. Written as DNA, the CDR3 is TGCAGCGTGGGTGGGGTGGCTAGCGGGATGAACTACGAGCAGTACTTC.